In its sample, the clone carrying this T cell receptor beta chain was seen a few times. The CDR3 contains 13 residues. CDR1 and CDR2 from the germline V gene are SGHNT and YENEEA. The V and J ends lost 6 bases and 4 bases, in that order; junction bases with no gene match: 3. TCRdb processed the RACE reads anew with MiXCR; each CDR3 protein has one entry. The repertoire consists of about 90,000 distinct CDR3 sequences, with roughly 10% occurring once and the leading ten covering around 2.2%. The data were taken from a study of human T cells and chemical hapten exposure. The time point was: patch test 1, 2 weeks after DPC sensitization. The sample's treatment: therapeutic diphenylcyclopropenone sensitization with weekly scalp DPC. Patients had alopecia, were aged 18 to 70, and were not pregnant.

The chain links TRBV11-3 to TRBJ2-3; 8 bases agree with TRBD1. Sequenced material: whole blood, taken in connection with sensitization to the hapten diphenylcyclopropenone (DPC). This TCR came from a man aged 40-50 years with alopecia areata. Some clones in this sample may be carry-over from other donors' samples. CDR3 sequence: CASSFRGPDTQYF. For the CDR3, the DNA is TGTGCCAGCAGTTTCAGGGGGCCAGATACGCAGTATTTT.